The 28 T cell receptor beta chains in this list originate from one sample, sequenced in a study of T cells in Graves' hyperthyroidism and ophthalmopathy. TCR beta CDR3 sequences were amplified from RNA transcripts. A first-round RT-PCR of the TCR CDR3 used the HTBI primer set. TCRdb redid the calling of the multiplex PCR reads with MiXCR, one entry per CDR3 protein. The sample contains approximately 870,000 distinct CDR3 sequences, about 38% of which appear only once. Sequencing was performed on blood. These receptors all come from a man between 18 and 29 years old with Graves' hyperthyroidism.

This clonotype was observed a few times. The rearrangement uses TRBV12-3 or TRBV12-4 and TRBJ1-4; no firm D call. The CDR3 sequence is 14 residues long. V lost 5 bases to trimming and J lost 2 bases, with 9 bases between them. CDR3 nucleotides: TGTGCCAGCAGTCCCGGACGGACTAATGAAAAACTGTTTTTT. Translating it yields CASSPGRTNEKLFF.

The rearrangement uses TRBV24-1 and TRBJ2-2, with TRBD2 matching 12 bases. CDR3 length equals 17 residues. After removal of 2 bases from V and 4 bases from J, the junction contained 4 bases not matched to a gene. Germline-derived CDR1 and CDR2 are KGHDR and SFDVKD. CDR3 region: CATSDSGLAGFTGELFF. The CDR3 bases are TGTGCCACCAGTGATTCCGGACTAGCGGGGTTCACCGGGGAGCTGTTTTTT.

This clonotype occurred a few times. The gene calls are TRBV2 and TRBJ1-1; 8 bases line up with TRBD1. V gave up 7 bases and J gave up 4 bases; unmatched junction bases: 8. Per the germline V gene, CDR1 is SNHLY and CDR2 is FYNNEI. The CDR3 covers 14 residues. The CDR3 reads CASKASTGGTEAFF. The CDR3 bases are TGTGCCAGCAAAGCTTCTACAGGGGGCACTGAAGCTTTCTTT.

This clonotype was seen a handful of times. J is TRBJ1-1 and V is TRBV5-4, with 7 bases lining up with TRBD1. The ends lost 10 bases at V and 4 bases at J; junction bases unmatched: 4. Germline loops: CDR1 SGHNT, CDR2 YYREEE (reference sequence). The CDR3 sequence is 11 residues long. This CDR3 reads CAGQEGTEAFF. DNA of the CDR3: TGTGCCGGACAGGAGGGCACTGAAGCTTTCTTT.

This clonotype has a count of ten or more. The J gene is TRBJ2-7, the V gene TRBV29-1; the D gene is possibly TRBD2 (5 bases). CDR3 length: 15 amino acids. V dropped 1 base and J dropped 2 bases, with 15 bases sitting between them. From germline, CDR1 is SQVTM and CDR2 ANQGSEA. The CDR3 coding sequence is TGCAGCGTTGAAGTGGAGGATAGAAGTGCCTACGAGCAGTACTTC. Amino acids: CSVEVEDRSAYEQYF.

V gene TRBV19 combines with J gene TRBJ1-5, with a tentative D call TRBD1 (6 bases). Germline CDR1 LNHDA, CDR2 SQIVND (reference sequence). Trimming took 6 bases from V and 7 from J, leaving 19 bases between them. The CDR3 length is 15 residues. The CDR3 DNA reads as TGTGCCAGTAGCCAAGAGGCCCAGGGGTGGCAGCCCCAGCATTTT. Translating it yields CASSQEAQGWQPQHF.

This clonotype came up many times. The J gene is TRBJ2-7, the V gene TRBV2, with D perhaps matching TRBD2 (6 bases). The CDR3 totals 15 residues. Trimming shortened V by 6 bases and J by 6 bases, and 21 bases separated the two germline ends. Germline V gives CDR1 SNHLY, CDR2 FYNNEI. CDR3 nucleotide sequence: TGTGCCAGCAGCGCCGGACTACCCGCTCCAGCCGAGCAGTACTTC. Translated, it gives CASSAGLPAPAEQYF. Full variable domain (remainder filled in from reference TRBV2 and TRBJ2-7): EPEVTQTPSHQVTQMGQEVILRCVPISNHLYFYWYRQILGQKVEFLVSFYNNEISEKSEIFDDQFSVERPDGSNFTLKIRSTKLEDSAMYFCASSAGLPAPAEQYFGPGTRLTVT.

This clonotype occurred a few times. The chain has TRBV20-1 and TRBJ2-5; TRBD2 matches at 10 bases. V lost 6 bases to trimming and J lost 8 bases; unmatched junction nucleotides: 9. The CDR3 loop spans 13 amino acids. In germline, CDR1 is DFQATT, CDR2 SNEGSKA (reference sequence). The CDR3: CSAEERGGNTQYF. The CDR3 DNA sequence: TGCAGTGCCGAGGAGCGGGGGGGCAATACCCAGTACTTC.

The chain uses TRBV2 and TRBJ2-2; D gene unclear. Trimming left V 3 bases short and J 7 bases short, with 12 bases between. The CDR3 spans 14 residues. Germline V CDR1 and CDR2: SNHLY, FYNNEI. The CDR3 sequence is CASSDKGWGGELFF. The CDR3, as DNA: TGTGCCAGCAGTGACAAGGGATGGGGCGGGGAGCTGTTTTTT.

This clonotype was seen ten or more times. This chain uses TRBV12-3 or TRBV12-4 with TRBJ2-7; the match to TRBD1 covers 7 bases. The CDR3 length is 12 residues. Unmatched junction bases numbered 5, after V lost 5 bases and J lost 7 bases. CDR3 sequence reads: CASSGVRGEQYF. Written as DNA, the CDR3 is TGTGCCAGCAGTGGGGTCAGGGGGGAGCAGTACTTC.

The chain is built from TRBV19 and TRBJ2-5; D possibly matches TRBD1 or TRBD2 (5 bases each). The ends were cut back, 6 bases at V and 9 bases at J, with 14 bases in the middle. Germline V gene data show CDR1 as LNHDA and CDR2 as SQIVND (reference sequence). The CDR3 contains 12 residues. CDR3 sequence reads: CASSPPPGPQYF. The CDR3 DNA follows: TGTGCCAGTAGCCCCCCGCCGGGGCCCCAGTACTTC.

The chain has TRBV10-3 and TRBJ1-1; the D gene is possibly TRBD1 (5 bases). Between the trimmed V and J ends, which lost 3 bases and 7 bases, there was a span of 15 bases. The CDR3 loop spans 14 amino acids. CDR1 and CDR2 (germline): ENHRY, SYGVKD. In DNA, the CDR3 is TGTGCCATCAGTGAATTCCGGGACCGCGATGAAGCTTTCTTT. It yields the protein CAISEFRDRDEAFF.

The V gene is TRBV5-8, the J gene TRBJ1-6, with a tentative D call TRBD1 (6 bases). The CDR3 spans 15 residues. Trimming pared 0 bases from V and 7 bases from J, leaving 11 bases between. The germline CDR1 and CDR2 sequences are SGHTS and YDEGEE. The CDR3 bases are TGTGCCAGCAGCTTGGAACAGGGAATCAATTCACCCCTCCACTTT. Translating gives CASSLEQGINSPLHF.

The sample holds a few counts of this clonotype. One junction end disagrees with the germline gene, perhaps due to a read error. The CDR3 DNA sequence: TGTGCCAGCAGCCAAGAGGCAGGGGGAGGTTACGAGCAGTACTTC. This codes for CASSQEAGGGYEQYF. The chain combines TRBV4-1 with TRBJ2-7; the D gene is possibly TRBD1 (7 bases). The CDR3 extends over 15 amino acids. Germline V gene lookup returns CDR1 MGHRA and CDR2 YSYEKL.

This clonotype was counted ten times or more. This chain joins TRBV5-5 and TRBJ1-6; 8 bases agree with TRBD1. The CDR3 contains 13 residues. With V trimmed by 3 bases and J by 11 bases, 4 bases remained unmatched. Looked up from germline, CDR1 is SGHKS and CDR2 is YYEKEE (reference sequence). CDR3 residues: CASSYTGGPPLHF. The CDR3 DNA sequence: TGTGCCAGCAGCTACACAGGGGGACCACCCCTCCACTTT.

Here the CDR3 reads CASSPKETALNTEAFF. The CDR3 bases are TGCGCCAGCAGCCCCAAGGAGACAGCTTTGAACACTGAAGCTTTCTTT. The rearrangement links TRBV5-1 to TRBJ1-1; D might be TRBD1 (5 bases). Germline V lookup: CDR1 SGHRS, CDR2 YFSETQ. This CDR3 is built from 16 residues. V lost 4 bases and J 0 bases, leaving 16 bases between the germline ends.

The rearrangement links TRBV12-3 or TRBV12-4 to TRBJ1-2; the D is unclear. V lost 5 bases and J lost 5, with 12 bases in between. This CDR3 is 13 amino acids long. CDR3 sequence reads: CASSPEEWYGYTF. The CDR3 DNA follows: TGTGCCAGCAGTCCGGAAGAATGGTATGGCTACACCTTC.

The rearrangement links TRBV29-1 to TRBJ2-7; 7 nucleotides align to TRBD2. This CDR3 is 13 amino acids long. V lost 3 bases and J lost 6; bases outside the gene matches: 8. The germline gives CDR1 SQVTM, CDR2 ANQGSEA. The CDR3, as DNA: TGCAGCGTTGACAAGGGAGGGACGAGCGAGCAGTACTTC. Protein: CSVDKGGTSEQYF.

The table lists this clonotype with a few counts. This rearrangement joins TRBV6-6 to TRBJ1-6; 9 positions agree with TRBD1. CDR3 length: 14 amino acids. Germline assignment: CDR1 MNHNY and CDR2 SVGAGI (reference sequence). V shed 6 bases, J shed 10 bases, and the junction held 7 bases outside the gene matches. The CDR3 region has the DNA TGTGCCAGCAGGATACAGGGGGCAGACTCACCCCTCCACTTT. Its protein product is CASRIQGADSPLHF.

This chain joins TRBV25-1 and TRBJ1-2; D might be TRBD1 (5 bases). Germline V gene data show CDR1 as MGHDK and CDR2 as SYGVNS. This CDR3 is built from 15 residues. With 6 bases removed from V and 8 bases from J, the gap between germline ends came to 22 bases. CDR3 residues: CASSLRSAGMNGYTF. CDR3 in DNA: TGTGCCAGCAGCCTCCGTAGTGCAGGGATGAACGGCTACACCTTC.

The chain joins TRBV9 to TRBJ1-2; the D is unclear. CDR1 is SGDLS, CDR2 YYNGEE, per germline. The CDR3 is made up of 17 amino acids. V was shortened by 4 bases and J by 5 bases, with 24 bases between the two germline ends. Written as DNA, the CDR3 is TGTGCCAGCAGCCCACCCACGACCTTTGATAATTCATATGGCTACACCTTC. Its protein product is CASSPPTTFDNSYGYTF. Complete variable domain (other parts from reference TRBV9 and TRBJ1-2): DSGVTQTPKHLITATGQRVTLRCSPRSGDLSVYWYQQSLDQGLQFLIQYYNGEERAKGNILERFSAQQFPDLHSELNLSSLELGDSALYFCASSPPTTFDNSYGYTFGSGTRLTVV.

The J gene is TRBJ2-7, the V gene TRBV9; TRBD1 matches 7 bases. Trimming removed 4 bases from V and 4 bases from J; junction bases left unmatched: 14. Germline V gives CDR1 SGDLS, CDR2 YYNGEE. This CDR3 is 16 amino acids long. CDR3 loop: CASSPPVETGIYEQYF. CDR3 coding DNA: TGTGCCAGCAGCCCTCCCGTCGAGACAGGGATTTACGAGCAGTACTTC.

This clonotype was observed a few times. The chain has TRBV6-2 or TRBV6-3 and TRBJ1-5; D uncertain. The CDR3 consists of 13 residues. With 7 bases removed from V and 9 bases from J, the gap between germline ends came to 16 bases. Germline CDR1 reads MNHEY; CDR2 reads SVGEGT. CDR3 sequence (DNA): TGTGCCAGCAATCCCGACCGCGATCGGCCCCAGCATTTT. Translation: CASNPDRDRPQHF.

This clonotype has a handful of counts. This chain connects TRBV12-3 or TRBV12-4 to TRBJ1-6; D may be TRBD1 (6 bases). This CDR3 comprises 16 residues. V lost 5 bases and J lost 4, with 15 bases in between. This chain's CDR3 is CASSPSDRTYNSPLHF. The CDR3 nucleotides are TGTGCCAGCAGTCCCTCGGACAGAACATATAATTCACCCCTCCACTTT.

Many counts were recorded for this clonotype. The chain links TRBV10-3 to TRBJ2-5, with TRBD2 identical over 15 bases. V lost 10 bases, J lost 5 bases, and 5 bases stayed unmatched. CDR1 and CDR2 (germline): ENHRY, SYGVKD. The CDR3 runs 14 residues. The CDR3 loop is CATGTSGRLETQYF. The CDR3 bases are TGTGCCACAGGGACTAGCGGGAGGTTGGAGACCCAGTACTTC.

The chain carries TRBV6-5 and TRBJ1-2, with unresolved D. The CDR3 extends over 12 amino acids. Trimming left V 4 bases short and J 8 bases short, with 11 bases between. CDR1 is MNHEY, CDR2 SVGAGI, per germline. The CDR3 sequence: CASSSPAVGYTF. The CDR3 DNA follows: TGTGCCAGCAGTTCTCCAGCAGTGGGCTACACCTTC.

The V call is TRBV10-3, the J call TRBJ1-5; D uncertain. The CDR3 covers 12 residues. In germline, CDR1 is ENHRY, CDR2 SYGVKD. V lost 3 bases to trimming and J lost 5 bases, with 5 bases between them. Here the CDR3 DNA reads TGTGCCATCAGTGACAGAGATCAGCCCCAGCATTTT. Translation gives CAISDRDQPQHF.

On this clonotype itself: Being one base from a much bigger clone, this may be a read error. The genes are TRBV19 and TRBJ1-1; D is ambiguous. This CDR3 comprises 14 residues. Germline V gives CDR1 LNHDA, CDR2 SQIVND (reference sequence). V was clipped by 5 bases and J by 7 bases, with 17 bases between them. The CDR3 region has the DNA TGTGCCAGTAGTGTATCGGACGGACTGAATGAAGCTTTCTTT. Encoded protein: CASSVSDGLNEAFF.